This paragraph covers one T cell receptor (beta chain) sequence. Its target is unknown. These data come from a study of cytomegalovirus exposure and HLA in healthy donors. Study-wide results and limits: Among TCR beta chains, those listed as cytomegalovirus-associated numbered about 150. The classifier, whose performance was assessed in both the original and validation cohorts, reportedly diagnosed cytomegalovirus status with high specificity and sensitivity. In the 95 to 150 validation repertoires, approximately 94% of cluster scores exceeded 0, per a later analysis.

Profiling relied on immunoSEQ multiplex PCR, and the TCRdb table lists in-frame clones only, not all of them. Of some 110,000 clones listed, 86% are singletons. The CDR3 runs 14 residues. The V gene lost 6 bases and the J gene lost 3 bases, with 12 bases spanning the gap. Germline V lookup: CDR1 LNHDA, CDR2 SQIVND (reference sequence). V gene TRBV19 combines with J gene TRBJ2-1, with a possible D match to TRBD1 (6 bases). What was sequenced was PBMCs. The TCR sequence derives from a woman aged 18 to 35 in good health and CMV-seropositive. The CDR3 here is CASRRAGDYNEQFF. CDR3 nucleotide sequence: TGTGCCAGTAGGAGGGCAGGGGACTACAATGAGCAGTTCTTC.